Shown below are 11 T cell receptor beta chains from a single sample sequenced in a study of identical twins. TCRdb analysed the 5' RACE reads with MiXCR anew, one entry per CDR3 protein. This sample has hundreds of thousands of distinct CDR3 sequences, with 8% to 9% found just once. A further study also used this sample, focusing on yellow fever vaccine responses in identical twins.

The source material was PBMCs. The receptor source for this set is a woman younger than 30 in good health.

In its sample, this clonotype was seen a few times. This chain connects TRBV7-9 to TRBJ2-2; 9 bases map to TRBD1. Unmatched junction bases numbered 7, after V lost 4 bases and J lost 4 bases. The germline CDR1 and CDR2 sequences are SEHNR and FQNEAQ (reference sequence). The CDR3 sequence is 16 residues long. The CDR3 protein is CASSSRDRVLTGELFF. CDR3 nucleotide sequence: TGTGCCAGCAGCTCCCGGGACAGGGTTCTCACCGGGGAGCTGTTTTTT.

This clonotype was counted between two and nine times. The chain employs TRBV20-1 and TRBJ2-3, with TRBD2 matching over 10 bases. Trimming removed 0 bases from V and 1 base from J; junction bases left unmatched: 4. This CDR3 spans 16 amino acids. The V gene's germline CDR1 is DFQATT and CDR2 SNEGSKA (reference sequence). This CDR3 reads CSAREKRGGGTDTQYF. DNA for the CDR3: TGCAGTGCTAGAGAGAAGCGGGGGGGCGGCACAGATACGCAGTATTTT.

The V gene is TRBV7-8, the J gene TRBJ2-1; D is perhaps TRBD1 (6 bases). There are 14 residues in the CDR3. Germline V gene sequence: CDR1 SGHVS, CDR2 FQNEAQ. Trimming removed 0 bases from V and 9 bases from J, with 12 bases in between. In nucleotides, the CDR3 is TGTGCCAGCAGCTTAGCCGGAACAGGGACTGAGCAGTTCTTC. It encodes CASSLAGTGTEQFF.

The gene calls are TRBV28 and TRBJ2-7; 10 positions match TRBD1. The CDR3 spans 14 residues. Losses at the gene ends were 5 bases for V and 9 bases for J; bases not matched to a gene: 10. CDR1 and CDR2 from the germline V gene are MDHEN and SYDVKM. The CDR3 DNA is TGTGCCAGCAGTACTCCAAGACAGGGGGCTGGGCAGTACTTC. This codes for CASSTPRQGAGQYF.

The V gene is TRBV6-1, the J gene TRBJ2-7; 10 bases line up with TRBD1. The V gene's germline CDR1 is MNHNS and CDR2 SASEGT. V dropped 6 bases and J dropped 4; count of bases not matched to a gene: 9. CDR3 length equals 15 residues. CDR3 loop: CASRTLDRGLYEQYF. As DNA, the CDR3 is TGTGCCAGCAGGACCCTCGACAGGGGGCTTTACGAGCAGTACTTC.

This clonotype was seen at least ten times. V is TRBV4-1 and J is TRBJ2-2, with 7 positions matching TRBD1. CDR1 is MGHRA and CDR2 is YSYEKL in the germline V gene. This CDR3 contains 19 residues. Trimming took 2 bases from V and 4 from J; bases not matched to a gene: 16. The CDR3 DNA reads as TGCGCCAGCAGCCAACCCTTAGGGGGCAGGGTCGATCGCACCGGGGAGCTGTTTTTT. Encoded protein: CASSQPLGGRVDRTGELFF.

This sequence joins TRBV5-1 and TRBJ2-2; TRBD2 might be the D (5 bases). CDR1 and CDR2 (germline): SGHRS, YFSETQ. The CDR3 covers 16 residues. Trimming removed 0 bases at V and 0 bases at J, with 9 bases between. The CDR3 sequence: CASSLVLATNTGELFF. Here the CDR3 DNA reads TGCGCCAGCAGCTTGGTCCTAGCCACGAACACCGGGGAGCTGTTTTTT. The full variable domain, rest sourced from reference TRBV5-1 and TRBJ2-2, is KAGVTQTPRYLIKTRGQQVTLSCSPISGHRSVSWYQQTPGQGLQFLFEYFSETQRNKGNFPGRFSGRQFSNSRSEMNVSTLELGDSALYLCASSLVLATNTGELFFGEGSRLTVL.

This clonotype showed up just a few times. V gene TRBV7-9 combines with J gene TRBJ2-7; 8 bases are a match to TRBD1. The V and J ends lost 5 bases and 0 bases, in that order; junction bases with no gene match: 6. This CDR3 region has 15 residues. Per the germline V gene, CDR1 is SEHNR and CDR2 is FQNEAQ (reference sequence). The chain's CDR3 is CASSQGAQSSYEQYF. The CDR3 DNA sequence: TGTGCCAGCAGCCAGGGGGCTCAGAGCTCCTACGAGCAGTACTTC.

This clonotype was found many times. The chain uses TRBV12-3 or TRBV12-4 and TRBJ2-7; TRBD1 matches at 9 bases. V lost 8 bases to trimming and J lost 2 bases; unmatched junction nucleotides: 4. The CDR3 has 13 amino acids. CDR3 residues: CASGRDRAYEQYF. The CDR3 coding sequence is TGTGCCAGCGGCCGGGACAGGGCCTACGAGCAGTACTTC.

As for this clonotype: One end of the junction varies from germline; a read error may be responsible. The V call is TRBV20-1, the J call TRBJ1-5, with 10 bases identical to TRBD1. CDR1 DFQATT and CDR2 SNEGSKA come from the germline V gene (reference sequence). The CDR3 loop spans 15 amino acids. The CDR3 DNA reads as TGCAGTGCCGAGGGGACAGGGGATAGCAATCAGCCCCAGCAATTT. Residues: CSAEGTGDSNQPQQF.

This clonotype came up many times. The CDR3: CASSLILAGTLVTGELFF. The CDR3 nucleotides read TGTGCCAGCAGTTTAATACTAGCGGGAACGCTTGTGACCGGGGAGCTGTTTTTT. The V and J genes are TRBV28 and TRBJ2-2, with TRBD2 matching 10 bases. This CDR3 has 18 residues. V lost 2 bases, J lost 5 bases, and 11 bases stayed unmatched. Germline CDR1 reads MDHEN; CDR2 reads SYDVKM.